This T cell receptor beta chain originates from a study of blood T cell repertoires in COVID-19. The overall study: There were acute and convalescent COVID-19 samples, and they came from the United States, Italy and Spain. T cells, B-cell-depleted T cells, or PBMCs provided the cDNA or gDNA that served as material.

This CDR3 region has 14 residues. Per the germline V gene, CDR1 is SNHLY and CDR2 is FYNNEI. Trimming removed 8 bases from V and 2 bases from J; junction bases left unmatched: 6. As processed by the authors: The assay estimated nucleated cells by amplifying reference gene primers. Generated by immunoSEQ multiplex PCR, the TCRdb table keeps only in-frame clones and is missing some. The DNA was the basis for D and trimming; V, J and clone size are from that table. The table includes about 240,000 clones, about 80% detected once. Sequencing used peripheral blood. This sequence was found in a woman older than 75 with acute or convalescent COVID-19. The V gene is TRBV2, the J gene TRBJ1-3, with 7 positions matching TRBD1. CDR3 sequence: CASGADRAGNTIYF. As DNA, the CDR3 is TGTGCCAGCGGGGCAGACAGGGCTGGAAACACCATATATTTT.